The present T cell receptor beta chain was sequenced within a study of shared clonotypes between healthy human individuals. Roughly 27,000 T cell genomes, or around 180 ng DNA, went into the sorted-subset replicate PCRs. TCRdb's copy holds only in-frame clones and misses some; the assay was immunoSEQ multiplex PCR. The repertoire holds a few million clones, with 80% to 95% as singletons. A word on this clone: Its target is not known.

CD45RO-negative cells were positively selected for CCR7, leaving out terminally differentiated effector memory CD45RA+ cells. The CDR3 consists of 13 residues. Germline V gives CDR1 GTSNPN, CDR2 SVGIG (reference sequence). Findings and limits, study-wide: Since donors were few, the genetic and exposure-history diversity represented was limited. Despite large depth, rarefaction showed incomplete sorted-subset sequencing. Four donors shared about 5% of their naive CD4 clonotypes.

This rearrangement joins TRBV30 to TRBJ2-5, with D possibly matching TRBD2 (6 bases). The better agreement between TRBJ2-7 and the DNA end casts doubt on the J call. The sequence was collected from a man aged 18 to 30 in good health. Some clones in this sample may be carry-over from other donors' samples. Sequenced sample: naive CD8+ T cells from PBMCs. In DNA form, the CDR3 reads TGTGCCTGGAGTTTGGGGGGTATCCACGAGCAGTACTTC. Translation gives CAWSLGGIHEQYF.